The clone carrying this T cell receptor beta chain was seen at least ten times. This entry belongs to a study of T cells in Graves' hyperthyroidism and ophthalmopathy. V lost 6 bases and J lost 7, with 24 bases in between. This CDR3 is built from 17 residues. CDR1 is MDHEN, CDR2 SYDVKM, per germline. The patients, who ranged from 18 to 65 in age, presented with newly diagnosed hyperthyroidism lasting under 2 months. TCR beta CDR3 regions were amplified from RNA transcripts. When the TCR CDR3 underwent first-round RT-PCR, the HTBI primer set was used. TCRdb used MiXCR to reprocess the multiplex PCR reads, holding one entry per CDR3 protein. The table records 450,000 to 600,000 distinct CDR3 sequences, 14% of them present only once.

The clonotype was recovered from a woman aged 40 to 50 with Graves' hyperthyroidism. Sequenced sample: blood. V and J are TRBV28 and TRBJ1-4; D gene unclear. CDR3 in DNA: TGTGCCAGCAGCAAAGTCCACCTGATTGCGGGAGGTGAAAAACTGTTTTTT. Translation gives CASSKVHLIAGGEKLFF. The complete variable domain, with remaining parts taken from reference TRBV28 and TRBJ1-4, reads DVKVTQSSRYLVKRTGEKVFLECVQDMDHENMFWYRQDPGLGLRLIYFSYDVKMKEKGDIPEGYSVSREKKERFSLILESASTNQTSMYLCASSKVHLIAGGEKLFFGSGTQLSVL.